Following are 23 T cell receptor beta chains from one sample sequenced in a study of blood T cell repertoires in COVID-19. TCRdb's copy holds only in-frame clones and misses some; the assay was immunoSEQ multiplex PCR. The sample lists some 180,000 clones, more than 65% occurring once. The specimen sequenced was peripheral blood. Receptors originate from a human donor in a cohort sampled during active COVID-19.

The chain links TRBV7-9 to TRBJ2-5; D possibly corresponds to TRBD2 (6 bases). Trimming removed 3 bases at V and 6 bases at J, with 17 bases between. Germline V gene lookup returns CDR1 SEHNR and CDR2 FQNEAQ (reference sequence). The CDR3 totals 15 residues. CDR3 nucleotides: TGTGCCAGCAGCTTCGGGACTGGAGGAGGGAAGACCCAGTACTTC. It yields the protein CASSFGTGGGKTQYF.

CDR3 bases: TGTGCCAGCTCCGGAGGACCCAGGTATTCTCCTGAAGCTTTCTTT. Amino acids: CASSGGPRYSPEAFF. V usage is TRBV3-1 (or the pseudogene TRBV3-2) and J usage is TRBJ1-1; D ambiguous. V gave up 8 bases and J gave up 6 bases, with 22 bases separating them. The CDR3 has 15 amino acids. Germline loops: CDR1 LGHDT, CDR2 YNNKEL (reference sequence).

The genes are TRBV11-3 and TRBJ2-3; D perhaps matches TRBD2 (7 bases). CDR1 and CDR2 (germline): SGHNT, YENEEA. This CDR3 has 14 amino acids. V was trimmed by 3 bases and J by 6 bases, leaving 13 bases between them. The CDR3 DNA follows: TGTGCCAGCAGCTTCGGCAGGGGAGGGGATACGCAGTATTTT. It yields the protein CASSFGRGGDTQYF.

The chain uses TRBV4-1 and TRBJ2-5, with 10 bases that match TRBD2. The germline CDR1 and CDR2 sequences are MGHRA and YSYEKL. The CDR3 has 16 amino acids. Trimming removed 2 bases from V and 0 bases from J; junction bases left unmatched: 3. CDR3 DNA: TGCGCCAGCAGCCAAATACTAGCGGGATACCAAGAGACCCAGTACTTC. It encodes CASSQILAGYQETQYF.

Only a few counts were recorded for this clone. The V and J genes are TRBV5-1 and TRBJ2-2, with D possibly being TRBD2 (6 bases). Germline V CDR1 and CDR2: SGHRS, YFSETQ. The CDR3 consists of 14 residues. V dropped 5 bases and J dropped 4 bases, with 12 bases sitting between them. The CDR3 DNA follows: TGCGCCAGCAGTAGGGAGGTTGTCACCGGGGAGCTGTTTTTT. Protein: CASSREVVTGELFF.

V usage is TRBV7-8 and J usage is TRBJ2-1; possible D gene TRBD1, 6 bases. CDR3 length equals 15 residues. Trimming cost V 4 bases and J 7 bases, with 17 bases left between them. Germline lookup yields CDR1 SGHVS and CDR2 FQNEAQ. The CDR3 is CASSSMDSPGNEQFF. Written as DNA, the CDR3 is TGTGCCAGCAGCTCGATGGACAGCCCGGGGAATGAGCAGTTCTTC.

The V gene is TRBV11-3, the J gene TRBJ2-2; the match to TRBD2 covers 8 bases. CDR1 and CDR2 from the germline V gene are SGHNT and YENEEA. J gave up 6 bases and V 5 bases, and 2 bases lay outside the gene matches. This CDR3 has 13 amino acids. The CDR3, as DNA: TGTGCCAGCAGCCGGACTAGCCCCGGGGAGCTGTTTTTT. It specifies CASSRTSPGELFF.

The V and J genes are TRBV5-1 and TRBJ2-7; D is undetermined. The CDR3 totals 15 residues. V lost 0 bases and J 0 bases, leaving 10 bases between the germline ends. Germline CDR1 reads SGHRS; CDR2 reads YFSETQ. CDR3 sequence (DNA): TGCGCCAGCAGCTTGGCGCAGGCGAGCTCCTACGAGCAGTACTTC. Its translation is CASSLAQASSYEQYF.

This clone was found once. The gene calls are TRBV19 and TRBJ1-1; D is possibly TRBD1 (5 bases). Trimming removed 1 base from V and 6 bases from J, with 9 bases in between. Germline assignment: CDR1 LNHDA and CDR2 SQIVND (reference sequence). CDR3 length: 13 amino acids. This CDR3 is CASSIARAAEAFF. The CDR3 DNA follows: TGTGCCAGTAGTATAGCCAGGGCGGCTGAAGCTTTCTTT. The complete variable domain, with remaining parts taken from reference TRBV19 and TRBJ1-1, reads DGGITQSPKYLFRKEGQNVTLSCEQNLNHDAMYWYRQDPGQGLRLIYYSQIVNDFQKGDIAEGYSVSREKKESFPLTVTSAQKNPTAFYLCASSIARAAEAFFGQGTRLTVV.

The chain has TRBV5-1 and TRBJ1-1; a possible D gene is TRBD1 (5 bases). V shed 5 bases and J shed 1 base, with 12 bases lying between them. This CDR3 contains 14 residues. The germline V gene has CDR1 SGHRS and CDR2 YFSETQ. The CDR3 bases are TGCGCCAGCAGAGCGGGACTCCAGAACACTGAAGCTTTCTTT. It specifies CASRAGLQNTEAFF.

This clone has ten or more counts. The rearrangement joins TRBV24-1 to TRBJ1-1; possibly TRBD1 for D (5 bases). The germline gives CDR1 KGHDR, CDR2 SFDVKD. This CDR3 spans 14 amino acids. Trimming shortened V by 3 bases and J by 4 bases, and 11 bases separated the two germline ends. CDR3 loop: CATSDGQGSTEAFF. CDR3 sequence (DNA): TGTGCCACCAGTGATGGCCAGGGAAGCACTGAAGCTTTCTTT.

This rearrangement joins TRBV27 to TRBJ2-7; D is unresolved. Trimming removed 3 bases from V and 4 bases from J, with 13 bases in between. Germline V lookup: CDR1 MNHEY, CDR2 SMNVEV (reference sequence). The CDR3 contains 14 residues. The DNA of the CDR3 is TGTGCCAGCAGTTTTGGCCCCTTGGAGTACGAGCAGTACTTC. As protein: CASSFGPLEYEQYF.

In this sample, this clone turned up once. CDR3 in amino acids: CASSSAGGSYEQYF. The CDR3 DNA reads as TGTGCCAGCAGTTCGGCAGGGGGGTCCTACGAGCAGTACTTC. The V call is TRBV28, the J call TRBJ2-7; a weak D match, TRBD1 (7 bases). The V end lost 4 bases, the J end lost 1 base, and 11 bases lay between the germline ends. The germline CDR1 and CDR2 sequences are MDHEN and SYDVKM. The CDR3 sequence is 14 residues long.

The count of this clone is one. The rearrangement uses TRBV3-1 (or the pseudogene TRBV3-2) and TRBJ1-1; D may be TRBD1 (6 bases). This CDR3 is built from 12 residues. The V gene's germline CDR1 is LGHDT and CDR2 YNNKEL (reference sequence). Trimming took off 1 base at V and 7 bases at J, with 7 bases between the two ends. Here the CDR3 DNA reads TGTGCCAGCAGCCAAGCAGGGGATGAAGCTTTCTTT. The encoded protein is CASSQAGDEAFF.

The V call is TRBV18, the J call TRBJ2-5; TRBD2 agrees at 7 bases. The junction had 5 bases not matched to a gene; V was cut back by 3 bases and J by 1 base. Germline values: CDR1 KGHSH, CDR2 LQKENI. CDR3 length: 15 amino acids. The CDR3 DNA reads as TGTGCCAGCTCACCTCTAGTAGCGGGCCAAGAGACCCAGTACTTC. Its protein product is CASSPLVAGQETQYF.

This chain joins TRBV19 and TRBJ1-2, with a tentative D call TRBD1 (5 bases). Germline V gene lookup returns CDR1 LNHDA and CDR2 SQIVND (reference sequence). This CDR3 is built from 15 residues. V was cut by 6 bases and J by 2 bases, with 16 bases left in between. CDR3 region: CASRPPGLVNYGYTF. In DNA, the CDR3 is TGTGCCAGTAGGCCTCCGGGACTCGTGAACTATGGCTACACCTTC.

This chain connects TRBV19 to TRBJ2-7, with D maybe TRBD2 (6 bases). The V gene lost 2 bases and the J gene lost 3 bases, with 14 bases spanning the gap. Germline V gene data show CDR1 as LNHDA and CDR2 as SQIVND (reference sequence). The CDR3 has 15 amino acids. The CDR3 sequence: CASSIRSREDYEQYF. In DNA, the CDR3 is TGTGCCAGTAGTATACGGTCCAGGGAGGACTACGAGCAGTACTTC.

The chain recombines TRBV28 with TRBJ1-5; D not resolved. This CDR3 region has 12 residues. Germline-derived CDR1 and CDR2 are MDHEN and SYDVKM. With 6 bases removed from V and 6 bases from J, the gap between germline ends came to 9 bases. CDR3 amino acids: CASRSQAQPQHF. CDR3 DNA sequence: TGTGCCAGCAGGTCGCAGGCTCAGCCCCAGCATTTT.

This chain connects TRBV28 to TRBJ1-1, with D uncertain. The CDR3 is 11 residues long. The V end was cut by 7 bases, the J end by 2 bases, with 5 bases between. Germline CDR1 and CDR2: MDHEN and SYDVKM. The CDR3 is CASKSNTEAFF. In nucleotides, the CDR3 is TGTGCCAGCAAGAGCAACACTGAAGCTTTCTTT.

This chain joins TRBV18 and TRBJ2-7, with 11 bases identical to TRBD2. V shed 2 bases, J shed 4 bases, and the junction held 31 bases outside the gene matches. The CDR3 has 24 residues. Germline V lookup: CDR1 KGHSH, CDR2 LQKENI. CDR3 nucleotide sequence: TGTGCCAGCTCACCATGGTGTTATTTATGTTTCGGATTCCTAGCGGGAGGCCTAACTTACGAGCAGTACTTC. Encoded protein: CASSPWCYLCFGFLAGGLTYEQYF.

This clone has a single count. The chain combines TRBV27 with TRBJ2-1, with 9 bases matching TRBD2. Germline V lookup: CDR1 MNHEY, CDR2 SMNVEV (reference sequence). The CDR3 runs to 21 residues. V lost 5 bases to trimming and J lost 6 bases; unmatched junction nucleotides: 26. For the CDR3, the DNA is TGTGCCAGCAGTCCCTCAGTGGATAGCGGGAGAGCGGACGGCGGGTGCAATGAGCAGTTCTTC. It is translated as CASSPSVDSGRADGGCNEQFF.

V and J are TRBV19 and TRBJ1-2; 8 positions agree with TRBD1. The V and J ends lost 5 bases and 4 bases, in that order; junction bases with no gene match: 3. From germline, CDR1 is LNHDA and CDR2 SQIVND (reference sequence). CDR3 size: 13 residues. The CDR3 nucleotides are TGTGCCAGTAGTTGGACAGGGCTCTATGGCTACACCTTC. It specifies CASSWTGLYGYTF. Full variable domain (remainder filled in from reference TRBV19 and TRBJ1-2): DGGITQSPKYLFRKEGQNVTLSCEQNLNHDAMYWYRQDPGQGLRLIYYSQIVNDFQKGDIAEGYSVSREKKESFPLTVTSAQKNPTAFYLCASSWTGLYGYTFGSGTRLTVV.

This chain links TRBV15 with TRBJ2-1, with 7 positions matching TRBD2. V lost 4 bases, J lost 0 bases, and 3 bases stayed unmatched. Per the germline V gene, CDR1 is LNHNV and CDR2 is YYDKDF (reference sequence). This CDR3 contains 15 residues. The CDR3, as DNA: TGTGCCACCAGCACCGGGAGGAGCTCCTACAATGAGCAGTTCTTC. Protein: CATSTGRSSYNEQFF. The full variable domain, its missing parts supplied by reference TRBV15 and TRBJ2-1, is DAMVIQNPRYQVTQFGKPVTLSCSQTLNHNVMYWYQQKSSQAPKLLFHYYDKDFNNEADTPDNFQSRRPNTSFCFLDIRSPGLGDTAMYLCATSTGRSSYNEQFFGPGTRLTVL.